Sequencing of this T cell receptor (beta chain) was carried out in a study of T cell clones after liver transplantation. Study details: As an antigen-independent comparator, third-party-reactive TCRbeta sequences came from pre-transplant mixed lymphocyte reactions. Blood was drawn pre-transplant, before withdrawal, and after full or failed withdrawal. At least one year of complete immunosuppression withdrawal without enzymes over twice normal defined tolerance. Subjects received no induction therapy and standard immunosuppression until randomization at 12-24 months post-transplant.

V trimming: 4 bases; J trimming: 7 bases; junction bases outside the gene matches: 7. The CDR3 contains 14 residues. Germline values: CDR1 GTSNPN, CDR2 SVGIG (reference sequence). Here immunoSEQ multiplex PCR was the method, and the copy in TCRdb shows in-frame clones only, minus some. Seen here are 85,000 to 130,000 clones, more than 75% observed once, and the top ten hold 0.85% to 1%. The TCR sequence derives from a human donor who received a liver transplant. This rearrangement joins TRBV30 to TRBJ1-4; 9 bases fit TRBD1. Material: CD4+ T cells from blood, obtained before liver transplant. The CDR3 DNA is TGTGCCTGGACCCAACAGGGGGCGGGTGAAAAACTGTTTTTT. This encodes CAWTQQGAGEKLFF. The full variable domain, its missing parts supplied by reference TRBV30 and TRBJ1-4, is SQTIHQWPATLVQPVGSPLSLECTVEGTSNPNLYWYRQAAGRGLQLLFYSVGIGQISSEVPQNLSASRPQDRQFILSSKKLLLSDSGFYLCAWTQQGAGEKLFFGSGTQLSVL.